These 8 T cell receptor beta chains originate from one sample sequenced in a study of shared clonotypes between healthy human individuals. The repertoire was sequenced with immunoSEQ multiplex PCR; TCRdb's copy has only in-frame clones and lacks some. The profile shows some 1,400,000 clones, approximately 97% of them singletons. Input material: naive CD4+ T cells sorted from blood. Subset denoted: CD45RA+ positively selected. Receptors originate from a man younger than 45 in good health.

The rearrangement uses TRBV10-2 and TRBJ2-5, with 7 bases lining up with TRBD1. Trimming took 4 bases from V and 1 from J; bases not matched to a gene: 3. From germline, CDR1 is WSHSY and CDR2 SAAADI. CDR3 length equals 14 residues. This chain's CDR3 is CASSGGQPQETQYF. In DNA, the CDR3 is TGCGCCAGCAGTGGGGGACAGCCCCAAGAGACCCAGTACTTC.

The chain couples TRBV19 to TRBJ1-2; tentatively, D is TRBD1 (5 bases). The CDR3 consists of 13 residues. Trimming pared 6 bases from V and 4 bases from J, leaving 12 bases between. CDR1 is LNHDA, CDR2 SQIVND, per germline (reference sequence). This chain's CDR3 is CASRQAGPYGYTF. The CDR3 coding sequence is TGTGCCAGTAGACAGGCTGGGCCCTATGGCTACACCTTC.

The J gene is TRBJ1-1, the V gene TRBV28, with unresolved D. V shed 6 bases and J shed 0 bases, with 11 bases lying between them. CDR1 and CDR2 (germline): MDHEN, SYDVKM. The CDR3 contains 14 residues. DNA for the CDR3: TGTGCCAGCAGGGCAGAGAGAATGAACACTGAAGCTTTCTTT. This translates into CASRAERMNTEAFF.

V usage is TRBV5-1 and J usage is TRBJ2-3; 7 bases map to TRBD1. The CDR3 spans 16 residues. Germline CDR1 is SGHRS and CDR2 is YFSETQ. The ends lost 0 bases at V and 0 bases at J; junction bases unmatched: 4. CDR3 region: CASSLVPRGSTDTQYF. For the CDR3, the DNA is TGCGCCAGCAGCTTGGTTCCCAGGGGGAGCACAGATACGCAGTATTTT.

The CDR3 loop is CASRYPSTGTSYEQYF. CDR3 in DNA: TGTGCCAGCAGATACCCCTCGACAGGAACCTCCTACGAGCAGTACTTC. V gene TRBV6-5 combines with J gene TRBJ2-7; TRBD1 is a possible D gene (6 bases). CDR3 size: 16 residues. Germline V gene data show CDR1 as MNHEY and CDR2 as SVGAGI. V lost 6 bases and J 0 bases, leaving 18 bases between the germline ends.

The count of this clone is one. V gene TRBV25-1 combines with J gene TRBJ1-6, with D perhaps matching TRBD1 (6 bases). V lost 6 bases and J 14 bases, leaving 17 bases between the germline ends. The germline V gene encodes CDR1 MGHDK and CDR2 SYGVNS. The CDR3 totals 13 residues. The CDR3 DNA follows: TGTGCCAGCAGCCCTGTGGGGGGCAAGACCCTCCACTTT. Translated, it gives CASSPVGGKTLHF.

V usage is TRBV5-6 and J usage is TRBJ2-5; D may be TRBD2 (6 bases). Per the germline V gene, CDR1 is SGHDT and CDR2 is YYEEEE. Between the trimmed V and J ends, which lost 4 bases and 4 bases, there was a span of 17 bases. The CDR3 sequence is 15 residues long. CDR3 nucleotide sequence: TGTGCCAGCAGCCTAAGGGGTGGGGGGATAGAGACCCAGTACTTC. The encoded protein is CASSLRGGGIETQYF. Variable domain in full (rest from reference TRBV5-6 and TRBJ2-5): DAGVTQSPTHLIKTRGQQVTLRCSPKSGHDTVSWYQQALGQGPQFIFQYYEEEERQRGNFPDRFSGHQFPNYSSELNVNALLLGDSALYLCASSLRGGGIETQYFGPGTRLLVL.

DNA of the CDR3: TGTGCCAGCAGCTCTCGGACAGGGGGCGCGGTAGTCCCCTACGAGCAGTACTTC. As protein: CASSSRTGGAVVPYEQYF. The chain employs TRBV11-2 and TRBJ2-7, with 11 bases identical to TRBD1. V gave up 4 bases and J gave up 2 bases; unmatched junction bases: 13. Germline V lookup: CDR1 SGHAT, CDR2 FQNNGV. This CDR3 has 18 amino acids.